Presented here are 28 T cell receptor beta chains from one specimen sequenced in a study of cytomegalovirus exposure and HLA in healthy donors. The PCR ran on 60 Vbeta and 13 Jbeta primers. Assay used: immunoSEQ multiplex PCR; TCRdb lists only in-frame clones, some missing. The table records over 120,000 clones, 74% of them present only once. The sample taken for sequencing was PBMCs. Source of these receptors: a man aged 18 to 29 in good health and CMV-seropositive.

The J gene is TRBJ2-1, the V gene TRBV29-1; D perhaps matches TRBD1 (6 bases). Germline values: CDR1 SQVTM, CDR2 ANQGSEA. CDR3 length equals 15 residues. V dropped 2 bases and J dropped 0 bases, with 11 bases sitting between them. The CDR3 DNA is TGCAGCGTTGAAATACAGGGCCCCTCCTACAATGAGCAGTTCTTC. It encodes CSVEIQGPSYNEQFF.

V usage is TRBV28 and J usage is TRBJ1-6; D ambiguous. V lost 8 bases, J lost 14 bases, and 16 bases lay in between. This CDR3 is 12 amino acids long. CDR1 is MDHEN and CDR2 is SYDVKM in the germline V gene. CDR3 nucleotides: TGTGCCAGCGGAACATGGATGACTTCCCTCCACTTT. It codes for CASGTWMTSLHF. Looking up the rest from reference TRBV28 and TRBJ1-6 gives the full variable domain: DVKVTQSSRYLVKRTGEKVFLECVQDMDHENMFWYRQDPGLGLRLIYFSYDVKMKEKGDIPEGYSVSREKKERFSLILESASTNQTSMYLCASGTWMTSLHFGNGTRLTVT.

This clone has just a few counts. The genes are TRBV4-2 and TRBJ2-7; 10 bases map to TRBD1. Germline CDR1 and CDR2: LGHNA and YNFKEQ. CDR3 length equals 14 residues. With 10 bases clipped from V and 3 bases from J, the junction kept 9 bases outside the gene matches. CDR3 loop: CATSGTGDFYEQYF. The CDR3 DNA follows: TGTGCCACCTCGGGGACAGGGGATTTCTACGAGCAGTACTTC.

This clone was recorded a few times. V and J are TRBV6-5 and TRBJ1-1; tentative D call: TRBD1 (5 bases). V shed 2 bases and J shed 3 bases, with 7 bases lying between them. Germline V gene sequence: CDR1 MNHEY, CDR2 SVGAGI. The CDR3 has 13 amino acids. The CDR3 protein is CASSYLTDTEAFF. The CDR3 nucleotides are TGTGCCAGCAGTTACCTGACAGACACTGAAGCTTTCTTT.

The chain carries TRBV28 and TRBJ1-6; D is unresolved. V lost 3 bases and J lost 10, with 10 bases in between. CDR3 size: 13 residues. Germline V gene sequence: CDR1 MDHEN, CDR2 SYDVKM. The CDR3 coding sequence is TGTGCCAGCAGTTTCCGGGGTAGCTCACCCCTCCACTTT. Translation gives CASSFRGSSPLHF.

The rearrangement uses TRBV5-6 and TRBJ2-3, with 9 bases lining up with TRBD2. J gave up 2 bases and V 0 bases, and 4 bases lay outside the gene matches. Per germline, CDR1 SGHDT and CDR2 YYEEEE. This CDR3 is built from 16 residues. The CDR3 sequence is CASSLEAGGLTDTQYF. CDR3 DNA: TGTGCCAGCAGCTTGGAAGCGGGGGGACTCACAGATACGCAGTATTTT.

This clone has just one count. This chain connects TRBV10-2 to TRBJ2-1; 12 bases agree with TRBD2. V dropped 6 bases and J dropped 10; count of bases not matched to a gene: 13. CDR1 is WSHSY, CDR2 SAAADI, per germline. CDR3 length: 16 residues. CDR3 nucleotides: TGCGCCAGCAGGACCGGACTAGCGGGGAATAGGGGGGAGCAGTTCTTC. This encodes CASRTGLAGNRGEQFF.

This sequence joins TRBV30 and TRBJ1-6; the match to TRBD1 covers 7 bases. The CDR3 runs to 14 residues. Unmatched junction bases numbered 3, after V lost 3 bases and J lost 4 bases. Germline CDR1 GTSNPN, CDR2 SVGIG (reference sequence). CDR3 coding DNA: TGTGCCTGGAGGGGGGGACAGTATAATTCACCCCTCCACTTT. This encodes CAWRGGQYNSPLHF.

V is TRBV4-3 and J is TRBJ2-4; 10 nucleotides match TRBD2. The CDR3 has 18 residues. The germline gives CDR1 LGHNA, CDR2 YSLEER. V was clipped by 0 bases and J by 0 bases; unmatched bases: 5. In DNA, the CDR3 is TGCGCCAGCAGCCAAGAACTAGCGGGGAAAAGAGCCAAAAACATTCAGTACTTC. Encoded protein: CASSQELAGKRAKNIQYF.

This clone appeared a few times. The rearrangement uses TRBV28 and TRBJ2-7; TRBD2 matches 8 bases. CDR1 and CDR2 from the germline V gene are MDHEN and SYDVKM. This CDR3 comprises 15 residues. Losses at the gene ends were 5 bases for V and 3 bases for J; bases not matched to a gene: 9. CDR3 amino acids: CASSPREGPVYEQYF. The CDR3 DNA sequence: TGTGCCAGCAGTCCCCGGGAGGGTCCCGTCTACGAGCAGTACTTC.

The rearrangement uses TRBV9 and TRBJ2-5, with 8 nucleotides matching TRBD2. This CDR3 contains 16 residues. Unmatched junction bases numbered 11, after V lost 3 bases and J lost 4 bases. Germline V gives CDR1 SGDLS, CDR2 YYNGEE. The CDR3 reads CASSGLLAGSVETQYF. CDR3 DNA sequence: TGTGCCAGCAGCGGACTATTAGCGGGATCGGTAGAGACCCAGTACTTC. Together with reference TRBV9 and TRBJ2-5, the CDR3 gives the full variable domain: DSGVTQTPKHLITATGQRVTLRCSPRSGDLSVYWYQQSLDQGLQFLIQYYNGEERAKGNILERFSAQQFPDLHSELNLSSLELGDSALYFCASSGLLAGSVETQYFGPGTRLLVL.

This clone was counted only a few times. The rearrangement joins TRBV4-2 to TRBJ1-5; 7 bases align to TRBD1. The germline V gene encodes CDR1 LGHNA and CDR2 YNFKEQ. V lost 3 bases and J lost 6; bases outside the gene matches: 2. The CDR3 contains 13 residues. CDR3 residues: CASSHDRVQPQHF. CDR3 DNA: TGTGCCAGCAGCCATGACAGGGTTCAGCCCCAGCATTTT.

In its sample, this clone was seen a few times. The CDR3 here is CASSLLAGDLTGELFF. The CDR3 coding sequence is TGCGCCAGCAGCCTTCTGGCGGGGGATCTCACCGGGGAGCTGTTTTTT. The V call is TRBV5-1, the J call TRBJ2-2; TRBD2 matches 7 bases. This CDR3 is 16 amino acids long. Germline CDR1 and CDR2: SGHRS and YFSETQ. V lost 4 bases to trimming and J lost 4 bases; unmatched junction nucleotides: 10.

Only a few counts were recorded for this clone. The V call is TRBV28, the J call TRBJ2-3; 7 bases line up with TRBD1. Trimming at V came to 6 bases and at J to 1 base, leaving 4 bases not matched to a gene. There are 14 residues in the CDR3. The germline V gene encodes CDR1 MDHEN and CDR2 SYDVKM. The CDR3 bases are TGTGCCAGCAGAATCACAGGGGGCACAGATACGCAGTATTTT. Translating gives CASRITGGTDTQYF. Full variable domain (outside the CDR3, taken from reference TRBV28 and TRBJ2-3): DVKVTQSSRYLVKRTGEKVFLECVQDMDHENMFWYRQDPGLGLRLIYFSYDVKMKEKGDIPEGYSVSREKKERFSLILESASTNQTSMYLCASRITGGTDTQYFGPGTRLTVL.

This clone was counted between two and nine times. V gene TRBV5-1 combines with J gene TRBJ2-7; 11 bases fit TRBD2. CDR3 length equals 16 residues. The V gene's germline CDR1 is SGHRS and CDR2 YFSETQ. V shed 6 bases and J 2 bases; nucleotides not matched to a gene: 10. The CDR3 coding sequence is TGCGCCAGCAACCCACTGACTAGCGGGGCCACCTACGAGCAGTACTTC. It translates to CASNPLTSGATYEQYF.

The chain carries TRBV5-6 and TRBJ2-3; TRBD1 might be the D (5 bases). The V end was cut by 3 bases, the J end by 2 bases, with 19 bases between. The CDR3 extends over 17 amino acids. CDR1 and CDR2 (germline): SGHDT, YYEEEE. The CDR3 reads CASSSRVKKRHTDTQYF. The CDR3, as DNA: TGTGCCAGCAGCTCCAGGGTTAAGAAAAGACACACAGATACGCAGTATTTT.

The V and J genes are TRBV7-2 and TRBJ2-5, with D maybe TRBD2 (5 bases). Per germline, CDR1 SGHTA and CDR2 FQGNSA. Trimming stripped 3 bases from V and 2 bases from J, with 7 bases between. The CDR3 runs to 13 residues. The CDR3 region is CASSLDWQETQYF. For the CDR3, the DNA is TGTGCCAGCAGCTTGGACTGGCAAGAGACCCAGTACTTC.

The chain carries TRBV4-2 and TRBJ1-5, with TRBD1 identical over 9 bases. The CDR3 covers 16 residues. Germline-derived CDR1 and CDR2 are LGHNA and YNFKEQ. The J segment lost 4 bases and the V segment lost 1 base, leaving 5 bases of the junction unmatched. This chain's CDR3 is CASSQGGTGRNQPQHF. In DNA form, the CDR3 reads TGTGCCAGCAGCCAAGGTGGGACAGGGAGAAATCAGCCCCAGCATTTT.

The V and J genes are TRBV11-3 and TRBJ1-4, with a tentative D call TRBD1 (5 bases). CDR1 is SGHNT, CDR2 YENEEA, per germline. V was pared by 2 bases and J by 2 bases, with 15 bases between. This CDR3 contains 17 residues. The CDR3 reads CASSLTAAPGTNEKLFF. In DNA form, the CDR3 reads TGTGCCAGCAGCTTAACGGCAGCCCCAGGGACTAATGAAAAACTGTTTTTT.

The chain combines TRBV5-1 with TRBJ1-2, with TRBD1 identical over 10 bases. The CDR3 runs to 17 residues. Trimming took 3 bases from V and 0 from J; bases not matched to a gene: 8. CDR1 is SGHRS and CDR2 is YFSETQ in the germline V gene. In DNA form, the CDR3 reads TGCGCCAGCAGCTCGCGGGACAGGGGCTTAGCTAACTATGGCTACACCTTC. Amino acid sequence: CASSSRDRGLANYGYTF. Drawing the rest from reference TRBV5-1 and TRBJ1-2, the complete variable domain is KAGVTQTPRYLIKTRGQQVTLSCSPISGHRSVSWYQQTPGQGLQFLFEYFSETQRNKGNFPGRFSGRQFSNSRSEMNVSTLELGDSALYLCASSSRDRGLANYGYTFGSGTRLTVV.

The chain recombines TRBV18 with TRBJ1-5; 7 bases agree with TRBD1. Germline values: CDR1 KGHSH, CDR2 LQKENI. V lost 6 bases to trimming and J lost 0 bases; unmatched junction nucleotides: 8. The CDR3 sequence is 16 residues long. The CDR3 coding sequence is TGTGCCAGCTCCCACACTGGACAGGATAGCAATCAGCCCCAGCATTTT. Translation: CASSHTGQDSNQPQHF. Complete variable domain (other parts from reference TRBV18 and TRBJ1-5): NAGVMQNPRHLVRRRGQEARLRCSPMKGHSHVYWYRQLPEEGLKFMVYLQKENIIDESGMPKERFSAEFPKEGPSILRIQQVVRGDSAAYFCASSHTGQDSNQPQHFGDGTRLSIL.

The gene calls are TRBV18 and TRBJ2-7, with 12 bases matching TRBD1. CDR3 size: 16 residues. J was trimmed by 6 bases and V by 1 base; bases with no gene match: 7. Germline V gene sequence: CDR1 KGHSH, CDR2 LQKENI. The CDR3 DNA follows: TGTGCCAGCTCACCACTGCCGGGACAGGGGGCCCGCGAGCAGTACTTC. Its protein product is CASSPLPGQGAREQYF.

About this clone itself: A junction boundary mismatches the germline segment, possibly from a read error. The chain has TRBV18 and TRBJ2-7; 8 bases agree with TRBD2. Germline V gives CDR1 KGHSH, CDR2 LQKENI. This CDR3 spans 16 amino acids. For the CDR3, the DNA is TGTGCCAGCTCGCCACGGGGACAACGGGAGGGAAACGAGCAGTACTTC. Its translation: CASSPRGQREGNEQYF.

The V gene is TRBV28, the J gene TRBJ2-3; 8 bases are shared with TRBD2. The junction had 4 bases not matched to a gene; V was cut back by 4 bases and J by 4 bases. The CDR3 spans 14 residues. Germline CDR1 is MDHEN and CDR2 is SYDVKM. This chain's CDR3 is CASSSSGSPDTQYF. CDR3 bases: TGTGCCAGCAGTTCCAGCGGGAGCCCAGATACGCAGTATTTT.

The CDR3 nucleotides read TGTGCCAGCAGTGCTTTGGACAGAGCCTACGAGCAGTACTTC. Translating gives CASSALDRAYEQYF. The gene calls are TRBV2 and TRBJ2-7, with a weak D call TRBD1 (6 bases). The CDR3 runs 14 residues. CDR1 is SNHLY and CDR2 is FYNNEI in the germline V gene. Trimming took off 4 bases at V and 2 bases at J, with 12 bases between the two ends.

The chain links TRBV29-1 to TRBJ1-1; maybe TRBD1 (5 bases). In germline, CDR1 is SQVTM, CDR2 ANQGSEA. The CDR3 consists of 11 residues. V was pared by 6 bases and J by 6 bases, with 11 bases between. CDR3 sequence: CSVIRQPEAFF. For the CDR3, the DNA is TGCAGCGTAATACGACAGCCTGAAGCTTTCTTT.

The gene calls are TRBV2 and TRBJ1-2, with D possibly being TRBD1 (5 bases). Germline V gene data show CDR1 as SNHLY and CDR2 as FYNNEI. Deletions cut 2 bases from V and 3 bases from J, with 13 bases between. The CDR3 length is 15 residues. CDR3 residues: CASSENWTPDYGYTF. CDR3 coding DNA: TGTGCCAGCAGTGAAAACTGGACACCCGACTATGGCTACACCTTC. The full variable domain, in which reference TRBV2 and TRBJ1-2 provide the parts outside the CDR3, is EPEVTQTPSHQVTQMGQEVILRCVPISNHLYFYWYRQILGQKVEFLVSFYNNEISEKSEIFDDQFSVERPDGSNFTLKIRSTKLEDSAMYFCASSENWTPDYGYTFGSGTRLTVV.

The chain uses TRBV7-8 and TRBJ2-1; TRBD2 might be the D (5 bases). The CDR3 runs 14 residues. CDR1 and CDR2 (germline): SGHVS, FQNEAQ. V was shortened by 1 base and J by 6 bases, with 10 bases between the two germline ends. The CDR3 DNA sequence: TGTGCCAGCAGCTTAGGAGCTAGCACCAATGAGCAGTTCTTC. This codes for CASSLGASTNEQFF. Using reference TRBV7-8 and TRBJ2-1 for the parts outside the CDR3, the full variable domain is GAGVSQSPRYKVAKRGQDVALRCDPISGHVSLFWYQQALGQGPEFLTYFQNEAQLDKSGLPSDRFFAERPEGSVSTLKIQRTQQEDSAVYLCASSLGASTNEQFFGPGTRLTVL.